The following is a T cell receptor beta chain sequence with its context. Its matching antigen is unknown. Mouse names are used for the genes. The read comes to an end 1 residue before the CDR3 does, leaving the germline J gene to fill in the end. The sample comes from a study of tissue T cells after allogeneic stem cell transplantation. Whole-study findings and limits: Anatomically similar tissues had similar TCR repertoires within each patient. Few T cell clones were shared across patients, but motif clusters showed tissue-specific shared signatures. Tissue-detected TCR repertoire was only partly captured by blood and spleen T cells. Sampling depth was limited, and the cohort was small and clinically varied.

From germline, CDR1 is SNHLY and CDR2 FYNGKV (reference sequence). The CDR3 is 11 residues long. The V end lost 0 bases, the J end lost 6 bases, and 3 bases lay between the germline ends. The protocol was immunoSEQ multiplex PCR, while the TCRdb copy is restricted to in-frame clones and leaves out a portion. Here the sample spans approximately 50,000 clones, 73% being singletons. Sequenced input: sorted cells pooled from one or two spleens. The source is a pool of C57BL/6 mice in good health. The V gene is TRBV3, the J gene TRBJ2-7, with D unresolved. Incomplete CDR3 DNA: TGTGCCAGCAGCTTAGCGCCTGAACAGTAC. It yields the protein CASSLAPEQY. The entire CDR3 sequence reads CASSLAPEQYF.